A single sample gave rise to the 9 T cell receptor beta chains below, sequenced in a study of blood T cell repertoires in COVID-19. Profiling relied on immunoSEQ multiplex PCR, and the TCRdb table lists in-frame clones only, not all of them. The sample holds under 150,000 clones, almost 70% seen once. Input material: peripheral blood. Receptors originate from a woman in her seventies with acute or convalescent COVID-19.

This rearrangement joins TRBV6-5 to TRBJ1-1; D ambiguous. V was pared by 6 bases and J by 2 bases, with 16 bases between. The CDR3 runs 15 residues. CDR1 is MNHEY and CDR2 is SVGAGI in the germline V gene. CDR3 DNA sequence: TGTGCCAGCAGCCCACCTGCCTCGCGAAACACTGAAGCTTTCTTT. Translating gives CASSPPASRNTEAFF.

The V and J genes are TRBV7-3 and TRBJ2-2, with 9 positions matching TRBD1. CDR1 is SGHTA and CDR2 is FQGTGA in the germline V gene. The CDR3 sequence is 16 residues long. Losses at the gene ends were 4 bases for V and 5 bases for J; bases not matched to a gene: 8. The CDR3 is CASSSSGTGKTGELFF. In DNA form, the CDR3 reads TGTGCCAGCAGCTCCTCCGGGACAGGGAAGACCGGGGAGCTGTTTTTT.

In the case of this clone: One junction end does not reproduce the germline sequence, and a read error may be involved. The rearrangement links TRBV7-9 to TRBJ2-5; weak D call: TRBD2 (6 bases). Germline CDR1 SEHNR, CDR2 FQNEAQ (reference sequence). The CDR3 has 15 amino acids. The CDR3 protein is CASSLGTLTQETQYF. DNA of the CDR3: TGTGCCAGCAGTTTAGGGACTCTGACCCAAGAGACCCAGTACTTC.

The chain has TRBV5-4 and TRBJ2-3, with D tentatively TRBD2 (6 bases). The germline V gene encodes CDR1 SGHNT and CDR2 YYREEE (reference sequence). The CDR3 covers 14 residues. Trimming took 2 bases from V and 3 from J, leaving 10 bases between them. CDR3 coding DNA: TGTGCCAGCAGCTTTTATGGGAGGACAGATACGCAGTATTTT. It codes for CASSFYGRTDTQYF.

The rearrangement links TRBV5-6 to TRBJ2-3; 11 bases line up with TRBD2. Germline V gene sequence: CDR1 SGHDT, CDR2 YYEEEE. The CDR3 spans 18 residues. The J segment lost 0 bases and the V segment lost 2 bases, leaving 8 bases of the junction unmatched. The CDR3 loop reads CASSFLAGGLYSTDTQYF. In nucleotides, the CDR3 is TGTGCCAGCAGCTTTTTAGCGGGAGGGCTATATAGCACAGATACGCAGTATTTT.

The chain links TRBV28 to TRBJ1-2, with D possibly matching TRBD1 (6 bases). The CDR3 has 15 residues. In germline, CDR1 is MDHEN, CDR2 SYDVKM. Between the trimmed V and J ends, which lost 4 bases and 0 bases, there was a span of 12 bases. This chain's CDR3 is CASSWLRQANYGYTF. CDR3 nucleotides: TGTGCCAGCAGTTGGCTCAGACAGGCTAACTATGGCTACACCTTC.

The chain combines TRBV5-4 with TRBJ2-5; D is ambiguous. The CDR3 sequence is 14 residues long. V was shortened by 3 bases and J by 1 base, with 10 bases between the two germline ends. Germline assignment: CDR1 SGHNT and CDR2 YYREEE (reference sequence). The CDR3 reads CASSYGPIQETQYF. As DNA, the CDR3 is TGTGCCAGCAGCTATGGGCCGATCCAAGAGACCCAGTACTTC.

The chain couples TRBV19 to TRBJ2-5, with TRBD1 matching 9 bases. The CDR3 totals 14 residues. With V trimmed by 4 bases and J by 3 bases, 3 bases remained unmatched. Germline values: CDR1 LNHDA, CDR2 SQIVND (reference sequence). CDR3 sequence (DNA): TGTGCCAGTAGTAACAGGGGGCGAGAAGAGACCCAGTACTTC. It is translated as CASSNRGREETQYF.

This clone has at least ten counts. The chain uses TRBV20-1 and TRBJ2-3; no clear D. CDR3 size: 11 residues. The germline V gene has CDR1 DFQATT and CDR2 SNEGSKA (reference sequence). The V end was cut by 5 bases, the J end by 4 bases, with 7 bases between. Here the CDR3 DNA reads TGCAGTGCTCCTAAGTCAGATACGCAGTATTTT. As protein: CSAPKSDTQYF.